The sequence of this T cell receptor (beta chain) was determined in a study of T cell repertoires in cytomegalovirus infection (dated 2019 in TCRdb). With regard to the full study: Donor HLA type was relevant to the analysis, because carriage of CMV infection together with the matching HLA type was indicated by public TCR beta signatures.

This clonotype was detected only once. Its antigen has not been determined. Base qualities are not recorded, but no much larger clone differs from it by a single base. A single read offers scant evidence. V is clipped by 0 bases and J by 3 bases, and the sequence between their germline boundaries is 7 bases long. Including cysteine and phenylalanine, the CDR3 has 14 amino acids. Kept here is only the CDR3 DNA, which spans 42 bases and is read in frame from base 1. The germline V gene provides CDR1 SGHRS and CDR2 YFSETQ. The instrument was an Illumina HiSeq 1500. TCRdb reprocessing: public reads trimmed at Q25 with fastp, clones called with MiXCR, in-frame beta chains kept. Entries are consolidated by CDR3 protein sequence, retaining the most common genes and DNA. In this sample the table shows hundreds of thousands of distinct CDR3 sequences, 25% to 40% of which occur a single time. The ten top clones hold about an eighth of the sample.

The paper as a whole reports these results and caveats: In both this cohort and an independent approximately 370-donor cohort, the cumulative frequency of public TCR beta family members distinguished carriers of CMV infection plus the relevant HLA type. The ex vivo response was dominated by HLA-C-restricted CMV-specific TCR beta clonotypes, which also provided the single most frequent clonotype in two of eight donors.

The chain is made from TRBV5-1 and TRBJ1-3; the D gene remains uncertain. The sequence was obtained from a human donor in good health (CMV status not recorded). Some clones in this sample may be carry-over from other donors' samples. The specimen sequenced was PBMCs. In nucleotides, the sequence is TGCGCCAGCAGCTTGGCCCAGGTTGGAAACACCATATATTTT. This encodes CASSLAQVGNTIYF.